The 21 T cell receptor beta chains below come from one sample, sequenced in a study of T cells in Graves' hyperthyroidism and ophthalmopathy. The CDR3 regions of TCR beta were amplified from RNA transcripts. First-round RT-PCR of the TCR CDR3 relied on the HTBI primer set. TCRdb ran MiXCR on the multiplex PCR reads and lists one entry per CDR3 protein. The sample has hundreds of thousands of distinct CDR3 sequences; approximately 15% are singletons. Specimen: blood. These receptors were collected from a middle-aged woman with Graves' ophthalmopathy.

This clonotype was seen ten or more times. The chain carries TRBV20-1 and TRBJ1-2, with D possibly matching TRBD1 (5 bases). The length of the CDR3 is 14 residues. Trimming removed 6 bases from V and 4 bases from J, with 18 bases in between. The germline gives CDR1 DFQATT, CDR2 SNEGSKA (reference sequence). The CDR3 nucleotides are TGCAGTGCACCCAGGGCAGGGTATAGCTATGGCTACACCTTC. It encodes CSAPRAGYSYGYTF.

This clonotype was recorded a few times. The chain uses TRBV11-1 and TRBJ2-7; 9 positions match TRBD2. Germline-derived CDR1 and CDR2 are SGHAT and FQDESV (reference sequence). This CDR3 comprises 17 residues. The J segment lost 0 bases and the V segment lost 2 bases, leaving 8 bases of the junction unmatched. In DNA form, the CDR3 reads TGTGCCAGCAGCTTAACCCCCGGGACTAGCAGCTCCTACGAGCAGTACTTC. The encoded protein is CASSLTPGTSSSYEQYF.

The CDR3 DNA sequence: TGTGCCAGCAGCGCCTACAGGGTTAACACTGAAGCTTTCTTT. Protein product: CASSAYRVNTEAFF. The chain carries TRBV3-1 and TRBJ1-1; D might be TRBD1 (6 bases). The CDR3 runs 14 residues. The ends were cut back, 5 bases at V and 2 bases at J, with 12 bases in the middle. Germline V gene data show CDR1 as LGHDT and CDR2 as YNNKEL (reference sequence).

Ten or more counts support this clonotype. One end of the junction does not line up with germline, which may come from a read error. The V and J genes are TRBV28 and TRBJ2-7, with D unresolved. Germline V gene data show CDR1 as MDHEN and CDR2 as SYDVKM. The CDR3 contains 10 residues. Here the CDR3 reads CASSSSEQYF. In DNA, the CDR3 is TGTGCCAGCAGTTCCTCCGAGCAGTACTTC.

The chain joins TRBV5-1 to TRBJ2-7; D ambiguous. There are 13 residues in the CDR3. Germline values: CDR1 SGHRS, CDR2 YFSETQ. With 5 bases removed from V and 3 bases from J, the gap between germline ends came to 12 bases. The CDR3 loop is CASSPDSFYEQYF. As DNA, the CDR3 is TGCGCCAGCAGTCCCGACTCGTTCTACGAGCAGTACTTC.

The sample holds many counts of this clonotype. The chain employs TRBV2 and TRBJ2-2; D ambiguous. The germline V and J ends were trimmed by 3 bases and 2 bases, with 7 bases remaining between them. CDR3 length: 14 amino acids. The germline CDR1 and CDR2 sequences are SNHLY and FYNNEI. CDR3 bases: TGTGCCAGCAGTGATGGCCATAACACCGGGGAGCTGTTTTTT. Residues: CASSDGHNTGELFF.

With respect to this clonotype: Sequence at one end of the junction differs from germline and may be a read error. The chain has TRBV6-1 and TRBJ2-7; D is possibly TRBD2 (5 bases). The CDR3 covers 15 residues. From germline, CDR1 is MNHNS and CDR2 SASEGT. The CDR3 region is CTSTPLGPGFYEQYF. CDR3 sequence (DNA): TGTACCAGCACACCACTAGGTCCGGGATTCTACGAGCAGTACTTC.

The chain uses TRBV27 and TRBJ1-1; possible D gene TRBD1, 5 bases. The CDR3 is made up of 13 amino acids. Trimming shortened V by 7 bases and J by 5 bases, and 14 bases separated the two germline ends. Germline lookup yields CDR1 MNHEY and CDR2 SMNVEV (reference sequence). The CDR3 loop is CASMGVVWTEAFF. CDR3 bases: TGTGCCAGCATGGGGGTTGTGTGGACTGAAGCTTTCTTT.

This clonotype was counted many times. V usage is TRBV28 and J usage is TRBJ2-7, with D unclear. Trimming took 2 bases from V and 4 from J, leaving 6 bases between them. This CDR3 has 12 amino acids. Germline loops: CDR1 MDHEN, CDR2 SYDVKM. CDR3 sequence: CASSLHGYEQYF. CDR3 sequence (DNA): TGTGCCAGCAGTTTACACGGTTACGAGCAGTACTTC.

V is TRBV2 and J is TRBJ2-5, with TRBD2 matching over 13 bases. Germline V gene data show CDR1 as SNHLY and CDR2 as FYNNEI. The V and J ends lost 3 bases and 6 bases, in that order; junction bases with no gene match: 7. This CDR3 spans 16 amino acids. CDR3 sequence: CASSEGGTSGEKTQYF. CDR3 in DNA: TGTGCCAGCAGTGAGGGGGGGACTAGCGGGGAGAAGACCCAGTACTTC.

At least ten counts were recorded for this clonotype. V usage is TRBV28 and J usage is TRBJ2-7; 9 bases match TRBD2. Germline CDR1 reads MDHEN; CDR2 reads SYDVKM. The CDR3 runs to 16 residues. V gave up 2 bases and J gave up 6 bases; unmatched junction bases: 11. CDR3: CASSLDQAGGLGEQYF. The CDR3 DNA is TGTGCCAGCAGTTTAGACCAAGCGGGAGGTCTAGGCGAGCAGTACTTC.

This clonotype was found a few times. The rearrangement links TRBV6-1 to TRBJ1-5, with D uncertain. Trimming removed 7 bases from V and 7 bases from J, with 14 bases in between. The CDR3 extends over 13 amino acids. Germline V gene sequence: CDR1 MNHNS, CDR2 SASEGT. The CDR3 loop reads CASNVIIGQPQHF. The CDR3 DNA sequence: TGTGCCAGCAACGTGATAATCGGGCAGCCCCAGCATTTT.

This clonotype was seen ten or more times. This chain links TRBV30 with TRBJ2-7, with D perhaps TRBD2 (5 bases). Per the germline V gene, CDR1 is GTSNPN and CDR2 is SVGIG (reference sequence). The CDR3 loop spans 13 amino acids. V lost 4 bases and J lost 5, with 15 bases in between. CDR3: CAWTPPRGNEQYF. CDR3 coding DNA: TGTGCCTGGACCCCTCCGAGAGGGAACGAGCAGTACTTC.

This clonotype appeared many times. In nucleotides, the CDR3 is TGTGCCAGCAGCTTAGCGGGAGTTAACGAGCAGTACTTC. This encodes CASSLAGVNEQYF. This chain links TRBV7-2 with TRBJ2-7; the D gene is possibly TRBD2 (5 bases). The CDR3 runs 13 residues. The V and J ends lost 0 bases and 5 bases respectively, with 8 bases between them. CDR1 SGHTA and CDR2 FQGNSA come from the germline V gene.

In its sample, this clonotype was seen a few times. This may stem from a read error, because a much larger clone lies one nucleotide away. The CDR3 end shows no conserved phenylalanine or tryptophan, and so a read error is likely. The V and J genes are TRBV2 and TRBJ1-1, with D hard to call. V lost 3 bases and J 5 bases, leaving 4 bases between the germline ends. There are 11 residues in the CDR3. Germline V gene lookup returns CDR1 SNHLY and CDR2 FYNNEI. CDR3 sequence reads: CASSDMTEAFL. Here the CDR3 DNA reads TGTGCCAGCAGTGATATGACTGAAGCTTTCCTT.

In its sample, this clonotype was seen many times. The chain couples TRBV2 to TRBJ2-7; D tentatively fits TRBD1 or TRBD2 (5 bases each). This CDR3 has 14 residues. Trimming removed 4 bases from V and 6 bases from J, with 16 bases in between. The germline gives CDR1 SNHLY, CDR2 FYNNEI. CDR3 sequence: CASSVGTGGGEQYF. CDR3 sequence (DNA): TGTGCCAGCAGTGTTGGAACAGGTGGGGGCGAGCAGTACTTC.

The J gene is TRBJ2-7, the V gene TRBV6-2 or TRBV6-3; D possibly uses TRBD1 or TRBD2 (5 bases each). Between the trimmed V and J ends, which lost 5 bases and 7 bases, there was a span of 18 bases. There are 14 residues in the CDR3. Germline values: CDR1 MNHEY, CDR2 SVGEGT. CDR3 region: CASSRGAEGPEQYF. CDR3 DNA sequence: TGTGCCAGCAGTCGAGGGGCTGAGGGACCTGAGCAGTACTTC.

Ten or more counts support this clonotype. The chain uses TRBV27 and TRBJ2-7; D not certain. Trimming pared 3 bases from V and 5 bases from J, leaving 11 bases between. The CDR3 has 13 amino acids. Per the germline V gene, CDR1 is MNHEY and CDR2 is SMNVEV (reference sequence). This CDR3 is CASSFSGRDEQYF. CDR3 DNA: TGTGCCAGCAGTTTTTCCGGACGGGACGAGCAGTACTTC.

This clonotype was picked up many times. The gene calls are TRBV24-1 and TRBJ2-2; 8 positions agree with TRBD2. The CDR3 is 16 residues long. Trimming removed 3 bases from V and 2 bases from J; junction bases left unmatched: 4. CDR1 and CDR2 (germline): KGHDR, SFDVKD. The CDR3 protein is CATSDTGLVNTGELFF. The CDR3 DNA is TGTGCCACCAGTGATACGGGACTAGTAAACACCGGGGAGCTGTTTTTT.

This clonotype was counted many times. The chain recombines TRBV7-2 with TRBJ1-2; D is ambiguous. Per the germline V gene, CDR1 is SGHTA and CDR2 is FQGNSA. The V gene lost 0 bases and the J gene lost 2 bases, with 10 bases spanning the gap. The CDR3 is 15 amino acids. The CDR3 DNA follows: TGTGCCAGCAGCTTAGCCACAGCACCGAACTATGGCTACACCTTC. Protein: CASSLATAPNYGYTF.

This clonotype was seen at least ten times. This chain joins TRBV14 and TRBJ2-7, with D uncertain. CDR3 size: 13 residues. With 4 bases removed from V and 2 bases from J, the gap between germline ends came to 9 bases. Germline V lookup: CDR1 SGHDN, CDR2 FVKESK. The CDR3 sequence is CASSRIPPYEQYF. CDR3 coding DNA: TGTGCCAGCAGCCGTATCCCACCCTACGAGCAGTACTTC.